The clone carrying this T cell receptor (beta chain) was recorded many times. As it was prepared, the TCRbeta library received unique molecular identifiers. TCRdb reprocessed the PCR reads with MiXCR, giving one entry per CDR3 protein. The sample holds 170,000 or so distinct CDR3 sequences, about 6.3% seen once. The CDR3 extends over 15 amino acids. Trimming removed 0 bases from V and 2 bases from J, with 12 bases in between. CDR1 and CDR2 from the germline V gene are DFQATT and SNEGSKA (reference sequence). This record comes from a study of T-cell reconstitution after alpha-beta-depleted transplantation in children.

The TCR comes from a human donor who donated a stem cell graft to a child with Wiskott-Aldrich syndrome. The material was PBMCs from the stem cell graft donor, obtained from the stem cell graft. The V and J genes are TRBV20-1 and TRBJ2-3; the D call may be TRBD1 or TRBD2 (6 bases each). CDR3 region: CSARDPWGATDTQYF. The CDR3 DNA reads as TGCAGTGCTAGAGACCCGTGGGGGGCCACAGATACGCAGTATTTT.